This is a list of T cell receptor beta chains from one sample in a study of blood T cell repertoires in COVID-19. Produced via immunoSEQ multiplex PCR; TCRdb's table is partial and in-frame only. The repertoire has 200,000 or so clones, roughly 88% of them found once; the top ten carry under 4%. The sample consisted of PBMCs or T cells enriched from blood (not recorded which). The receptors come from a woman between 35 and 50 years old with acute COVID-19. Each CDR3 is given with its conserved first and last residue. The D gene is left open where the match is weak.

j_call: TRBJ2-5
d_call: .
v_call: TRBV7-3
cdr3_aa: CASSLLAGQETQYF

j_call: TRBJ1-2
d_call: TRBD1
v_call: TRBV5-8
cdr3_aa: CASSSGQGRGYTF

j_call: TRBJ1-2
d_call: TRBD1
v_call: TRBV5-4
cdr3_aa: CASRAPGTGDDGYTF

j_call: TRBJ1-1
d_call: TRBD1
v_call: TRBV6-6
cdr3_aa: CASSYSKTGAGTEAFF

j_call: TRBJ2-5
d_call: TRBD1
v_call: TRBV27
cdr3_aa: CASSLRSAGTGRKETQYF

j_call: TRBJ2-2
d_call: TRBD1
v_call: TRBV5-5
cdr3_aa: CASSLFLPTGVSNTGELFF

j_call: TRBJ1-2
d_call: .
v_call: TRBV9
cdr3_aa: CASSVLLAPPQNYGYTF

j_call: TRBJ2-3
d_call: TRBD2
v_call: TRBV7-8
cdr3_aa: CASSISGGSTDTQYF

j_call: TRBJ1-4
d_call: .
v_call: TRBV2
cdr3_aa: CASSDAQGATNEKLFF

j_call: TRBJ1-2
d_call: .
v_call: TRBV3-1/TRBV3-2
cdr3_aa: CASSQDGSREYGYTF

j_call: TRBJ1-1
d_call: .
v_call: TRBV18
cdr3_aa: CASSPVQAEEAFF